The rows below give T cell receptor beta chains drawn from one sample of a study of cytomegalovirus exposure and HLA in healthy donors. Assay: immunoSEQ multiplex PCR; the TCRdb copy retains only in-frame clones and omits some. In the table there are under 150,000 clones, 73% of which are singletons. Sequenced input: PBMCs. Receptors originate from a human donor in good health. Both conserved end residues are trimmed from each CDR3. Fields, in order: CDR3 protein, J gene, V gene.

CDR3 protein: ASRNPGARSPLH; J gene: TRBJ1-6; V gene: TRBV6-5
CDR3 protein: ASRSGGQEQY; J gene: TRBJ2-7; V gene: TRBV10-2
CDR3 protein: SVVGGTGAGETQY; J gene: TRBJ2-5; V gene: TRBV29-1
CDR3 protein: ASSQSGVYEQY; J gene: TRBJ2-7; V gene: TRBV4-1
CDR3 protein: ASSDTKGGASYSYEQY; J gene: TRBJ2-7; V gene: TRBV7-9
CDR3 protein: ASSIDRGSETQY; J gene: TRBJ2-5; V gene: TRBV6-6
CDR3 protein: ASRILAGDTGELF; J gene: TRBJ2-2; V gene: TRBV2
CDR3 protein: ASSRGGPNSGNTIY; J gene: TRBJ1-3; V gene: TRBV9
CDR3 protein: ASSFFRTLYYEQY; J gene: TRBJ2-7; V gene: TRBV5-1
CDR3 protein: ASSPGNTEAF; J gene: TRBJ1-1; V gene: TRBV6-5
CDR3 protein: ASSYSDSYEQY; J gene: .; V gene: TRBV6-5
CDR3 protein: ASSLLSGGSGNTIY; J gene: TRBJ1-3; V gene: TRBV28
CDR3 protein: SVIDRGNQPQH; J gene: TRBJ1-5; V gene: TRBV29-1
CDR3 protein: ASSLFSGGWVRGRSSSYEQY; J gene: TRBJ2-7; V gene: TRBV28
CDR3 protein: SVGSVAADTQY; J gene: TRBJ2-3; V gene: TRBV29-1
CDR3 protein: ASSVGDYGEQF; J gene: TRBJ2-1; V gene: TRBV9
CDR3 protein: ASRVRDSSYNEQF; J gene: TRBJ2-1; V gene: TRBV6-1
CDR3 protein: ASSPTARDTEAF; J gene: TRBJ1-1; V gene: TRBV13
CDR3 protein: ASSLYSSGANVLT; J gene: TRBJ2-6; V gene: TRBV27
CDR3 protein: ASSQATRASGENTEAF; J gene: TRBJ1-1; V gene: TRBV4-1
CDR3 protein: ATSGGLNTEAF; J gene: TRBJ1-1; V gene: TRBV10-3
CDR3 protein: ASDRDNEQF; J gene: TRBJ2-1; V gene: TRBV10-2
CDR3 protein: ASSLILAGGTDTQY; J gene: TRBJ2-3; V gene: TRBV5-4
CDR3 protein: ASSFSGRVNEQF; J gene: TRBJ2-1; V gene: TRBV5-4
CDR3 protein: AWSVGVQETQY; J gene: TRBJ2-5; V gene: TRBV30
CDR3 protein: ASSVGPRGDQETQY; J gene: TRBJ2-5; V gene: TRBV9
CDR3 protein: ASSLNGWSTDTQY; J gene: TRBJ2-3; V gene: TRBV11-2
CDR3 protein: ASSCGGKAF; J gene: TRBJ1-1; V gene: TRBV23-1
CDR3 protein: ASRGGLPEAF; J gene: TRBJ1-1; V gene: TRBV5-8
CDR3 protein: SVGGQGSAAF; J gene: TRBJ1-1; V gene: TRBV29-1
CDR3 protein: AWRGDRGMGELF; J gene: TRBJ2-2; V gene: TRBV30
CDR3 protein: ASSESRTGLETQY; J gene: TRBJ2-5; V gene: TRBV2
CDR3 protein: AWSVLRASRTDTQY; J gene: TRBJ2-3; V gene: TRBV30
CDR3 protein: ATTGGGRRAGELF; J gene: TRBJ2-2; V gene: TRBV6-1
CDR3 protein: ASSERRGDGYT; J gene: TRBJ1-2; V gene: TRBV2
CDR3 protein: ASSSIYLLNTEAF; J gene: TRBJ1-1; V gene: TRBV28
CDR3 protein: ASSSPSNNEQF; J gene: TRBJ2-1; V gene: TRBV6-5
CDR3 protein: ASLRTVGEAF; J gene: TRBJ1-1; V gene: TRBV28
CDR3 protein: ASYKRDTANYGYT; J gene: TRBJ1-2; V gene: TRBV19
CDR3 protein: SDRLAGGYNEQF; J gene: TRBJ2-1; V gene: TRBV29-1
CDR3 protein: AIGVFGGYNEQF; J gene: TRBJ2-1; V gene: TRBV10-3
CDR3 protein: ASSPGLLGVGELF; J gene: TRBJ2-2; V gene: TRBV18